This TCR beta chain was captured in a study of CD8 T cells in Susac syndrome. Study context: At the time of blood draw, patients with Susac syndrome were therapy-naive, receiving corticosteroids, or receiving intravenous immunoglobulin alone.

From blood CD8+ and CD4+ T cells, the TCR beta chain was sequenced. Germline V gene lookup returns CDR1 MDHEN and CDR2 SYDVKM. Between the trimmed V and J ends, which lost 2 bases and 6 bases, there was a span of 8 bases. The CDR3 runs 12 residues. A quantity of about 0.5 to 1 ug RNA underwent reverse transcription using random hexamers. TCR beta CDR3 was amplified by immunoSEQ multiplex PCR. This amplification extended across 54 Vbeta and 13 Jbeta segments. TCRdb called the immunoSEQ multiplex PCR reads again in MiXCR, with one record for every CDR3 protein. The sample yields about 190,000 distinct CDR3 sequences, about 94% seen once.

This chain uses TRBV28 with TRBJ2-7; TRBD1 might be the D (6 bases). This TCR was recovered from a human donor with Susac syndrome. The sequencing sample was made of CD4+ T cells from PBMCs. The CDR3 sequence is CASSLGRGEQYF. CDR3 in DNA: TGTGCCAGCAGTTTAGGCAGGGGCGAGCAGTACTTC.